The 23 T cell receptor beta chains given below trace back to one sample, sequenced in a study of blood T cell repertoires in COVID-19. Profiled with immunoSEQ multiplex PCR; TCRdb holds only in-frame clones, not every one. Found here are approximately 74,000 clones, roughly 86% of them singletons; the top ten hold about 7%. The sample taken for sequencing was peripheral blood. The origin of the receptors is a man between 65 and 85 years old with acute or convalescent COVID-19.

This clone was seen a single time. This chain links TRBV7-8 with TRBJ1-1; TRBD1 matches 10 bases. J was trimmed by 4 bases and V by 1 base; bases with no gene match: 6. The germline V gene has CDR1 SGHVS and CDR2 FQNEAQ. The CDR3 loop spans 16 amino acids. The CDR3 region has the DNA TGTGCCAGCAGCTTAGTGGGACAGGGGACAAGCACTGAAGCTTTCTTT. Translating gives CASSLVGQGTSTEAFF. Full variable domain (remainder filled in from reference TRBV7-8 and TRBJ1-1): GAGVSQSPRYKVAKRGQDVALRCDPISGHVSLFWYQQALGQGPEFLTYFQNEAQLDKSGLPSDRFFAERPEGSVSTLKIQRTQQEDSAVYLCASSLVGQGTSTEAFFGQGTRLTVV.

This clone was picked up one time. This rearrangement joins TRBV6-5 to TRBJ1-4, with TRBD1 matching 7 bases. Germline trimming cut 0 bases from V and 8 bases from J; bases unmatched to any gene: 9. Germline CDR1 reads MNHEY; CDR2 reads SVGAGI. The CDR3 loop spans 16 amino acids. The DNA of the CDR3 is TGTGCCAGCAGTTACTCGTTAGGACAGGTCGGCGAAAAACTGTTTTTT. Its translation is CASSYSLGQVGEKLFF.

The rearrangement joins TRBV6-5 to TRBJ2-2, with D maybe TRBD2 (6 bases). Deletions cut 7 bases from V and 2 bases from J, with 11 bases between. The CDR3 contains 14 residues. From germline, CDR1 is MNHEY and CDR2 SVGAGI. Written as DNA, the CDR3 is TGTGCCAGCAACGGACTAAGAAACACCGGGGAGCTGTTTTTT. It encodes CASNGLRNTGELFF.

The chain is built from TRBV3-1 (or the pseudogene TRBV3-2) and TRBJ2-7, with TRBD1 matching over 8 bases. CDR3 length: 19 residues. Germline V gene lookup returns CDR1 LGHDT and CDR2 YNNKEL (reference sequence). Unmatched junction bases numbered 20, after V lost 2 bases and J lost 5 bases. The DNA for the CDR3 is TGTGCCAGCAGCCAATTACCGTTTGAGGCAGGGGGCTTTATAGACGAGCAGTACTTC. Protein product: CASSQLPFEAGGFIDEQYF.

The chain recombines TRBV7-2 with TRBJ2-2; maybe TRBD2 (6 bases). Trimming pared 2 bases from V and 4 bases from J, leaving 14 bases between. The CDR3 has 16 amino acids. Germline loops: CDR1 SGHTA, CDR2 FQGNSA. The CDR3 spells CASSLTGGTGTGELFF. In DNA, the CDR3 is TGTGCCAGCAGCTTAACTGGGGGGACGGGCACCGGGGAGCTGTTTTTT. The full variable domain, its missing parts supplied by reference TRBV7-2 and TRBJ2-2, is GAGVSQSPSNKVTEKGKDVELRCDPISGHTALYWYRQSLGQGLEFLIYFQGNSAPDKSGLPSDRFSAERTGGSVSTLTIQRTQQEDSAVYLCASSLTGGTGTGELFFGEGSRLTVL.

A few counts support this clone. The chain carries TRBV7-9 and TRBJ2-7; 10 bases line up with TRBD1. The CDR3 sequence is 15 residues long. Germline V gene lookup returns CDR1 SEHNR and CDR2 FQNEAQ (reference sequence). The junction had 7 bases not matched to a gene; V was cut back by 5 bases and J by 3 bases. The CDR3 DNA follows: TGTGCCAGCAGCCCCGCCGGGACAGGGGTCTACGAGCAGTACTTC. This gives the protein CASSPAGTGVYEQYF.

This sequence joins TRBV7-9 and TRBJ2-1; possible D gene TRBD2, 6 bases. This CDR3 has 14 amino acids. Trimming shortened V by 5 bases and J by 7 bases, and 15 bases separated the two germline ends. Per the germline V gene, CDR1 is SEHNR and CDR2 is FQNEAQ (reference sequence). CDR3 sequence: CASSVLAKRNEQFF. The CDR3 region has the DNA TGTGCCAGCAGCGTTCTAGCGAAAAGAAATGAGCAGTTCTTC.

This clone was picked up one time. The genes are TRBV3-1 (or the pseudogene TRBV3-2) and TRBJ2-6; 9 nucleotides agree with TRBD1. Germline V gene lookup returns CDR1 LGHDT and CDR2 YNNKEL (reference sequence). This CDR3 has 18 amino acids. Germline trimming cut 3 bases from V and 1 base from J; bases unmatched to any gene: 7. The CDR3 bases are TGTGCCAGCAGCCAGATACCGGGACAGGGATCTGGGGCCAACGTCCTGACTTTC. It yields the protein CASSQIPGQGSGANVLTF.

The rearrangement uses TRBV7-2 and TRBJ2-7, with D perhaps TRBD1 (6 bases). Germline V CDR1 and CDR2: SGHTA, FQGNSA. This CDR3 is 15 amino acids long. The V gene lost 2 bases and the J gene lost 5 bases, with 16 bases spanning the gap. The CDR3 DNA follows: TGTGCCAGCAGCTTATTTAACAGGGTTATCAACGAGCAGTACTTC. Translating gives CASSLFNRVINEQYF.

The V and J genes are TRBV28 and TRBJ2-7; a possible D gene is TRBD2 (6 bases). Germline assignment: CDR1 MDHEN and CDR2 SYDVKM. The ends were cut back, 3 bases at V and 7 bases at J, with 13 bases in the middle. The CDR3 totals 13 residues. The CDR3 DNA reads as TGTGCCAGCAGTTTGGGAGGAGTGGGAGAGCAGTACTTC. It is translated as CASSLGGVGEQYF.

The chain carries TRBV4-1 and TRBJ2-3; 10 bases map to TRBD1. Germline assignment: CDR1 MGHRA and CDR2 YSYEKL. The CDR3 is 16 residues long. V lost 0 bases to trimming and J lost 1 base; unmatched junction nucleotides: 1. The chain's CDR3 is CASSQDGTGGTDTQYF. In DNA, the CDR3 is TGCGCCAGCAGCCAAGACGGGACAGGGGGCACAGATACGCAGTATTTT.

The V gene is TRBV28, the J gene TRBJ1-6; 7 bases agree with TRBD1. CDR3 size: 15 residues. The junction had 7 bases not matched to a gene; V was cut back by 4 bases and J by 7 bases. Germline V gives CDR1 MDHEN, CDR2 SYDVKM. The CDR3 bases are TGTGCCAGCAGTTCACCGGACAGGTACAATTCACCCCTCCACTTT. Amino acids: CASSSPDRYNSPLHF.

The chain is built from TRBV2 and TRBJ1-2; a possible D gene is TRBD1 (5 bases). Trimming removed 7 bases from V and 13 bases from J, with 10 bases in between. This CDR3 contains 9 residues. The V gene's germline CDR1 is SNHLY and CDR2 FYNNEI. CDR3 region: CASKGTITF. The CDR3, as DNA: TGTGCCAGCAAGGGGACTATCACCTTC.

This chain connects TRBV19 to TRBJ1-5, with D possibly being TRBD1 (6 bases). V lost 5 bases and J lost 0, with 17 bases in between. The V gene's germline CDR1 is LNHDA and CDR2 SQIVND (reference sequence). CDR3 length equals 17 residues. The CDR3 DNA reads TGTGCCAGTAGTCCTGGGGGCAGGGGTTCTAGCAATCAGCCCCAGCATTTT. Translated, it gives CASSPGGRGSSNQPQHF.

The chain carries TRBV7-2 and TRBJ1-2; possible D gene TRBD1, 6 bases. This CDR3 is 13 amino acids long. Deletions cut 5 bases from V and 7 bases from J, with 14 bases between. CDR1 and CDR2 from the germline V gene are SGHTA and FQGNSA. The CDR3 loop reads CASSPTGIPGYTF. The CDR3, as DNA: TGTGCCAGCAGCCCAACAGGGATCCCTGGCTACACCTTC.

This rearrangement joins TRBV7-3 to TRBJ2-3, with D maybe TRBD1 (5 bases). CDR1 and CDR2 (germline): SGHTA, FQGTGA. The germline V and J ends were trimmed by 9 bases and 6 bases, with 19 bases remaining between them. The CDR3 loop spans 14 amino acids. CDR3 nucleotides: TGTGCCAGTGCTTCTCAACTGGGGCTTGATACGCAGTATTTT. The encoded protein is CASASQLGLDTQYF.

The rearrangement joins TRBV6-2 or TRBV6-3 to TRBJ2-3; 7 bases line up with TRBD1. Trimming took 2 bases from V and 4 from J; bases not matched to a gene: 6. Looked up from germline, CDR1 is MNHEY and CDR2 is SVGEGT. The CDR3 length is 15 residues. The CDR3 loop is CASSYSLTGPDTQYF. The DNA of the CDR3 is TGTGCCAGCAGTTACAGCTTGACAGGGCCAGATACGCAGTATTTT.

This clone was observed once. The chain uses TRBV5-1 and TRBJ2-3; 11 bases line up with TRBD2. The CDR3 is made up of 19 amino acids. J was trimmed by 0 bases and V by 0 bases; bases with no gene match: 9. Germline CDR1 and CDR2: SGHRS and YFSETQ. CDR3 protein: CASSLAWVTSGASTDTQYF. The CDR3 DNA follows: TGCGCCAGCAGCTTGGCCTGGGTGACTAGCGGGGCTAGCACAGATACGCAGTATTTT.

CDR3 sequence (DNA): TGTGCCAGTAGTATAATAAACAGGGGCTCCGATCAGCCCCAGCATTTT. As protein: CASSIINRGSDQPQHF. The chain has TRBV19 and TRBJ1-5, with 7 bases aligning to TRBD1. The V gene end was trimmed by 2 bases and the J gene end by 5 bases; junction bases not matched to a gene: 9. The CDR3 contains 16 residues. Germline V CDR1 and CDR2: LNHDA, SQIVND (reference sequence).

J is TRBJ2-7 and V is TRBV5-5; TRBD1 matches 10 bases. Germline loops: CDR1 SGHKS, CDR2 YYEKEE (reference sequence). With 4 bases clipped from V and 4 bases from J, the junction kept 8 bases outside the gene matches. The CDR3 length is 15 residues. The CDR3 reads CASSPRGDRGYEQYF. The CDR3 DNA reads TGTGCCAGCAGCCCCCGCGGGGACAGGGGTTACGAGCAGTACTTC.

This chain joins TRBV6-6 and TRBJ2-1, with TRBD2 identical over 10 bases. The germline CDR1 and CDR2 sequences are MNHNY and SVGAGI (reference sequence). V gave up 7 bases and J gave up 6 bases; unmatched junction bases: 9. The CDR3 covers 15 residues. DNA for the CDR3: TGTGCCAGCAACCGGGCTAGCGGGGGACTCAATGAGCAGTTCTTC. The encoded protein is CASNRASGGLNEQFF.

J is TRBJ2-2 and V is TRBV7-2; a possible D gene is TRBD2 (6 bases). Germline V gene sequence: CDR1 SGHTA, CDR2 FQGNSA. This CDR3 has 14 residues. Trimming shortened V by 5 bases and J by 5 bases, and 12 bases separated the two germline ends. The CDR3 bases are TGTGCCAGCAGCACCGGGACTCAAACCGGGGAGCTGTTTTTT. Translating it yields CASSTGTQTGELFF.

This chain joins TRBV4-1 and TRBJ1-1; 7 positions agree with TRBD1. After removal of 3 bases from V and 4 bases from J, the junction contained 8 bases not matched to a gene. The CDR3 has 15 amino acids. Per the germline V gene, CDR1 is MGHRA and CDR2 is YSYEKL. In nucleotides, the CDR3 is TGCGCCAGCAGCCACCTTACAGGGGATCGCACTGAAGCTTTCTTT. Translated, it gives CASSHLTGDRTEAFF.